One sample yielded the 9 T cell receptor beta chains listed below, sequenced in a study of identical twins. TCRdb reprocessed the 5' RACE reads with MiXCR, giving one entry per CDR3 protein. The table has hundreds of thousands of distinct CDR3 sequences, about 18% seen once; the top ten hold under 15%. These data also featured in a second study, about T cells expressing NK-cell markers.

Sequencing was carried out using PBMCs. The source is a woman between 18 and 29 years old in good health.

This clonotype came up many times. The chain carries TRBV10-3 and TRBJ2-1, with 7 positions matching TRBD2. This CDR3 comprises 16 residues. With 2 bases clipped from V and 7 bases from J, the junction kept 11 bases outside the gene matches. Germline lookup yields CDR1 ENHRY and CDR2 SYGVKD. This chain's CDR3 is CAISEGSGLPFNEQFF. The CDR3 DNA reads as TGTGCCATCAGTGAGGGTAGCGGGCTCCCTTTTAATGAGCAGTTCTTC.

The rearrangement joins TRBV15 to TRBJ2-2; 9 bases map to TRBD2. CDR3 length: 17 residues. Germline lookup yields CDR1 LNHNV and CDR2 YYDKDF (reference sequence). V shed 7 bases and J 5 bases; nucleotides not matched to a gene: 14. The CDR3 spells CATNEFSGGVGTGELFF. In DNA form, the CDR3 reads TGTGCCACCAATGAGTTTAGCGGGGGCGTGGGGACCGGGGAGCTGTTTTTT.

The rearrangement joins TRBV5-6 to TRBJ1-6; D remains unclear. This CDR3 is built from 12 residues. Trimming shortened V by 2 bases and J by 10 bases, and 7 bases separated the two germline ends. Germline V lookup: CDR1 SGHDT, CDR2 YYEEEE. DNA of the CDR3: TGTGCCAGCAGCTTTCAGGTCTCACCCCTCCACTTT. Protein sequence: CASSFQVSPLHF.

The rearrangement uses TRBV5-1 and TRBJ2-2; a possible D gene is TRBD1 (6 bases). Germline CDR1 SGHRS, CDR2 YFSETQ. Trimming removed 4 bases at V and 5 bases at J, with 15 bases between. The CDR3 is 15 residues long. This CDR3 reads CASSGDRDITGELFF. The CDR3 DNA follows: TGCGCCAGCAGCGGTGACCGGGACATTACCGGGGAGCTGTTTTTT.

The genes are TRBV4-3 and TRBJ2-1; D tentatively reads TRBD1 or TRBD2 (6 bases each). V lost 3 bases and J 4 bases, leaving 13 bases between the germline ends. The CDR3 sequence is 15 residues long. Per germline, CDR1 LGHNA and CDR2 YSLEER. The CDR3 bases are TGCGCCAGCAGCCAGGTTGGAGGGGGGTACAATGAGCAGTTCTTC. Protein product: CASSQVGGGYNEQFF.

The chain combines TRBV29-1 with TRBJ2-3, with a weak D call TRBD2 (5 bases). Per the germline V gene, CDR1 is SQVTM and CDR2 is ANQGSEA. V shed 4 bases and J shed 7 bases, with 15 bases lying between them. The CDR3 extends over 13 amino acids. In DNA, the CDR3 is TGCAGCGTTGTGCCGGGAACGTCAAATACGCAGTATTTT. Translation gives CSVVPGTSNTQYF.

This clonotype has more than one count but fewer than ten. The V call is TRBV4-1, the J call TRBJ2-3, with D unclear. Germline CDR1 and CDR2: MGHRA and YSYEKL. V lost 4 bases and J 3 bases, leaving 11 bases between the germline ends. The CDR3 is 14 residues long. The CDR3 DNA reads as TGCGCCAGCAGCCCGCATTCAACGACAGATACGCAGTATTTT. Its protein is CASSPHSTTDTQYF.

This clonotype was counted ten times or more. The chain uses TRBV12-3 or TRBV12-4 and TRBJ2-2; D remains ambiguous. The CDR3 runs to 13 residues. V was pared by 5 bases and J by 4 bases, with 8 bases between. CDR3 region: CASSPHSTGELFF. The CDR3 DNA is TGTGCCAGCAGTCCCCATTCCACCGGGGAGCTGTTTTTT.

Many counts were recorded for this clonotype. This rearrangement joins TRBV3-1 to TRBJ2-7; maybe TRBD2 (7 bases). The CDR3 has 14 amino acids. The germline V gene has CDR1 LGHDT and CDR2 YNNKEL (reference sequence). Trimming removed 5 bases at V and 5 bases at J, with 16 bases between. CDR3 residues: CASSSTGGGDEQYF. CDR3 nucleotides: TGTGCCAGCAGCAGCACAGGAGGGGGGGACGAGCAGTACTTC.